These T cell receptor beta chains were read from a single sample in a study of T-cell reconstitution after alpha-beta-depleted transplantation in children. TCRdb re-called the PCR reads through MiXCR, storing one row per CDR3 protein. The table has 800,000 to 1,000,000 distinct CDR3 sequences, about 26% seen once. Source: PBMCs, mostly from graft donor cells, taken 360 days after TCRalphabeta/CD19-depleted stem cell transplant. The receptor source for this set is a boy in the first two years of life who had a stem cell transplant for SCID, so the T cells may come from the graft donor. Both conserved end residues are part of each CDR3. D genes are given only for firm matches. Expanded clones get a size class; other rows say once, few or many, or leave the size out.

>TRBJ2-1|TRBV4-1|once|TRBD2
TGCGCCAGCAGCCACCCGGGGGGGGCGGGGGGAGAAAAGCAGTTCTTC
CASSHPGGAGGEKQFF
>TRBJ2-6|TRBV6-2/TRBV6-3|NA|NA
TGTGCCAGCAGAGGTTATACAGACTCTGGGGCCAACGTCCTGACTTTC
CASRGYTDSGANVLTF
>TRBJ2-1|TRBV5-1|few|TRBD2
TGCGCCAGCAGCTTGCTGCGGGGGTCCTACAATGAGCAGTTCTTC
CASSLLRGSYNEQFF
>TRBJ2-1|TRBV29-1|few|NA
TGCAGCGTTGAAGCCGGTTTAGGAGCTACCTACAATGAGCAGTTCTTC
CSVEAGLGATYNEQFF
>TRBJ2-3|TRBV20-1|NA|NA
TGCAGTGCTAGAAAGCCTAGCAACCTCGATACGCAGTATTTT
CSARKPSNLDTQYF
>TRBJ2-4|TRBV20-1|NA|TRBD2
TGCAGTGCCCCGACTAGCGGGTCTTTAGCCAAAAACATTCAGTACTTC
CSAPTSGSLAKNIQYF
>TRBJ2-1|TRBV12-3/TRBV12-4|NA|TRBD2
TGTGCCAGCAGTGGGACTAGCGGGGGAAATTTTAGAGGGCAGTTCTTC
CASSGTSGGNFRGQFF
>TRBJ2-7|TRBV7-2|few|NA
TGTGCCAGCAGCTTTGGGCCCCTGGAGCAGTACTTC
CASSFGPLEQYF
>TRBJ2-1|TRBV18|NA|NA
TGTGCCAGCTCCCACGGGACACTAACCGGGAATGAGCAGTTCTTC
CASSHGTLTGNEQFF
>TRBJ1-6|TRBV12-3/TRBV12-4|NA|NA
TGTGCCAGCAGTCTCGAGTGGGGTAGCTCCTATAATTCACCCCTCCACTTT
CASSLEWGSSYNSPLHF
>TRBJ2-7|TRBV12-3/TRBV12-4|few|NA
TGTGCCAGCAGTTACGGACCGTACGAGCAGTACTTC
CASSYGPYEQYF
>TRBJ2-3|TRBV29-1|few|NA
TGCAGCGTTGCTGGTCCGGGGACAGATACGCAGTATTTT
CSVAGPGTDTQYF